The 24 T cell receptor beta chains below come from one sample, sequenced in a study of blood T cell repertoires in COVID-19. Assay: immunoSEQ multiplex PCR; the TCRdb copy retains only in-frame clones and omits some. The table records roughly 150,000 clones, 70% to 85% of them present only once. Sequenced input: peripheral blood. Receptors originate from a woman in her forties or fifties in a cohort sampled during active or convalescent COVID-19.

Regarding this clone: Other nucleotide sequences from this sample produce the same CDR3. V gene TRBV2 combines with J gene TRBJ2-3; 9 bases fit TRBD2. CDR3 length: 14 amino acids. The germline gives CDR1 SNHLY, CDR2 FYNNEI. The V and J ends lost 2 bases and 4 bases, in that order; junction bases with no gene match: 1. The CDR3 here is CASSERLAADTQYF. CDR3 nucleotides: TGTGCCAGCAGTGAACGACTAGCGGCAGATACGCAGTATTTT.

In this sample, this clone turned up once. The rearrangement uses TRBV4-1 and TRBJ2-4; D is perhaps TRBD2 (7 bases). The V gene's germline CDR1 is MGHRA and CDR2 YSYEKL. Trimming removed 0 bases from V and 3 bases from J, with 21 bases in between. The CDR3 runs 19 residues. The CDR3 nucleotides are TGCGCCAGCAGCCAAGATGGGGGGGGGCTCCGGCCGAGCAAAAACATTCAGTACTTC. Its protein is CASSQDGGGLRPSKNIQYF.

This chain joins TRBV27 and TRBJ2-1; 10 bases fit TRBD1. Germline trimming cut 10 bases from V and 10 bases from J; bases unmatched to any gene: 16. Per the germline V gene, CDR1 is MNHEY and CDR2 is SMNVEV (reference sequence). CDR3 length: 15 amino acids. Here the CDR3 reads CATLHGTGARREQFF. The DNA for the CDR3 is TGTGCCACCTTGCACGGGACAGGGGCGCGACGCGAGCAGTTCTTC.

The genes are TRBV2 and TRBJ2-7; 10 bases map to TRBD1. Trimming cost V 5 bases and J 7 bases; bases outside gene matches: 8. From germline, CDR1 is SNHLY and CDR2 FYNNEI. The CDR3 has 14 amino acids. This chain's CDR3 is CASSTGQGIWEQYF. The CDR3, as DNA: TGTGCCAGCAGTACGGGACAGGGGATTTGGGAGCAGTACTTC.

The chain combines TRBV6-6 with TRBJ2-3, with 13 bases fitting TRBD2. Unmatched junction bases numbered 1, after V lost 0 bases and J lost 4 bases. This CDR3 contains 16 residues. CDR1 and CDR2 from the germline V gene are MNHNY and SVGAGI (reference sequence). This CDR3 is CASSYSTSGGSDTQYF. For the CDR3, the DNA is TGTGCCAGCAGTTACTCGACTAGCGGGGGGTCAGATACGCAGTATTTT.

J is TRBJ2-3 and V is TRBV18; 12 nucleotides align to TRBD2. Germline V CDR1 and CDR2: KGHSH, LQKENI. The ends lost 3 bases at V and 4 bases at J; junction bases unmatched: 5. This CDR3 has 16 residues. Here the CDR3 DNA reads TGTGCCAGCTCACCCCCGGGACTAGCGGGCCCAGATACGCAGTATTTT. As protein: CASSPPGLAGPDTQYF.

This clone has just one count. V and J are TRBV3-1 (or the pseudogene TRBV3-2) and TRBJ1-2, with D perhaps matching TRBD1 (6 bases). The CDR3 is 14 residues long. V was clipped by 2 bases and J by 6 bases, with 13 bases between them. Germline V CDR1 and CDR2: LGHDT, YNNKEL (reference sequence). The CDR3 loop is CASSQIQGRDGYTF. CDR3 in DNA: TGTGCCAGCAGCCAAATACAGGGTCGCGATGGCTACACCTTC.

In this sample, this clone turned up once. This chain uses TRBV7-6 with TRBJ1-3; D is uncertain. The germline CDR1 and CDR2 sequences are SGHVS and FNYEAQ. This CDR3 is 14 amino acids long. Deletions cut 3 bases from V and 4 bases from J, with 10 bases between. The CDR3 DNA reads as TGTGCCAGCAGCTTTTTGAGGGAAGGAAACACCATATATTTT. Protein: CASSFLREGNTIYF.

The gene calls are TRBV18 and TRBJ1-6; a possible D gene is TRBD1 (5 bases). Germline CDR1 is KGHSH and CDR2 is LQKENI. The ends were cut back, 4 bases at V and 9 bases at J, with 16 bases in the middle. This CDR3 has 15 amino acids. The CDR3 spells CASSRGTDGSSPLHF. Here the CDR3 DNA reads TGTGCCAGCTCACGCGGGACTGACGGGAGTTCACCCCTCCACTTT.

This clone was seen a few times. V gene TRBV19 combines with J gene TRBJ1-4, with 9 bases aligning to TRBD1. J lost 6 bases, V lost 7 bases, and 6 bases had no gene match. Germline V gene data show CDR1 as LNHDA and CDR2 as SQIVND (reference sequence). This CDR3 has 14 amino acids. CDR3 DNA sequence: TGTGCCAGTACCCGGGACAGGGAAGATGAAAAACTGTTTTTT. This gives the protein CASTRDREDEKLFF.

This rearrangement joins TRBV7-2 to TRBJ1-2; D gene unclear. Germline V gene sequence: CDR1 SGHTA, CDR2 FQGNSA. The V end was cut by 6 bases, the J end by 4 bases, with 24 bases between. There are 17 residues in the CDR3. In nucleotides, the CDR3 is TGTGCCAGCAGTCCCGGTCTCTCCCGGGGAACTTTCTATGGCTACACCTTC. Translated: CASSPGLSRGTFYGYTF.

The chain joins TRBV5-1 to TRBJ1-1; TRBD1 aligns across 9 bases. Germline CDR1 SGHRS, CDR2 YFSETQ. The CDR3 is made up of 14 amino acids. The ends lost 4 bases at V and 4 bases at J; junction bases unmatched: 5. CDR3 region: CASSTGQGGTEAFF. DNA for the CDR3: TGCGCCAGCAGCACGGGACAGGGCGGCACTGAAGCTTTCTTT.

The CDR3, as DNA: TGTGCCACCAGTGGCGGACTAGCGGGGGCAGATACGCAGTATTTT. Residues: CATSGGLAGADTQYF. The chain carries TRBV24-1 and TRBJ2-3, with 13 bases that match TRBD2. CDR3 length: 15 residues. Germline CDR1 is KGHDR and CDR2 is SFDVKD. Trimming removed 5 bases from V and 4 bases from J; junction bases left unmatched: 2.

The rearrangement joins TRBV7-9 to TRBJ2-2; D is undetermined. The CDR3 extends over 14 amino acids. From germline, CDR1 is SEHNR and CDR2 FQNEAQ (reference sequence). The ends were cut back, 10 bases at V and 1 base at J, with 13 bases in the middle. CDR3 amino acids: CATREGGNTGELFF. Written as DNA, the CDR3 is TGTGCCACCCGTGAAGGCGGGAACACCGGGGAGCTGTTTTTT. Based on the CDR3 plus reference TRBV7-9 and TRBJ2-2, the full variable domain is DTGVSQNPRHKITKRGQNVTFRCDPISEHNRLYWYRQTLGQGPEFLTYFQNEAQLEKSRLLSDRFSAERPKGSFSTLEIQRTEQGDSAMYLCATREGGNTGELFFGEGSRLTVL.

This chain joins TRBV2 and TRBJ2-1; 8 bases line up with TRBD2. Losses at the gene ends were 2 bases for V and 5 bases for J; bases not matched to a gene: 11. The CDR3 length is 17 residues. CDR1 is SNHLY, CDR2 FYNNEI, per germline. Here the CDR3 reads CASSERGGVFGHNEQFF. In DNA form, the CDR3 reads TGTGCCAGCAGTGAACGGGGGGGCGTTTTCGGCCACAATGAGCAGTTCTTC.

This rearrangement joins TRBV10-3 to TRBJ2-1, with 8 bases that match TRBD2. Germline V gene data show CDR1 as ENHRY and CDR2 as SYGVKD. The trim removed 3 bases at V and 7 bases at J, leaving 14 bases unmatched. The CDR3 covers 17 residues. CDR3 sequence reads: CAISDPRGRGAPNEQFF. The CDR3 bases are TGTGCCATCAGTGACCCAAGAGGGCGGGGGGCGCCGAATGAGCAGTTCTTC.

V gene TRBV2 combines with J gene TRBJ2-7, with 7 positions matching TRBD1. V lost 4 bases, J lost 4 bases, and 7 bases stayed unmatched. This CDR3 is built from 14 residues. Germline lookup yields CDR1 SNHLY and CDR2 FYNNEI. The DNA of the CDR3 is TGTGCCAGCAGTGCCGACAGGGCGGTTTACGAGCAGTACTTC. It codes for CASSADRAVYEQYF.

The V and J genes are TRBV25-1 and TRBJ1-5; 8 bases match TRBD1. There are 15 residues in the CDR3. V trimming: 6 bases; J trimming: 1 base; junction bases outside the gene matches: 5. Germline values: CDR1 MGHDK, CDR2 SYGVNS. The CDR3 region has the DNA TGTGCCAGCAGCCAGGGGGCCGCCAGCAATCAGCCCCAGCATTTT. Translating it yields CASSQGAASNQPQHF.

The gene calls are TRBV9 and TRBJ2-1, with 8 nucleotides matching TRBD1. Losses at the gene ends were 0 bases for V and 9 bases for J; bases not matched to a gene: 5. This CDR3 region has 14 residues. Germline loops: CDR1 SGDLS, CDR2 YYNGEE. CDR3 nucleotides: TGTGCCAGCAGCGTAGGGACAGGGCATGGTGAGCAGTTCTTC. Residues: CASSVGTGHGEQFF.

CDR3 nucleotides: TGTGCCACCAGTGAGTCGGGGGGGCCTGACAATGAGCAGTTCTTC. This sequence encodes CATSESGGPDNEQFF. This chain joins TRBV24-1 and TRBJ2-1; the match to TRBD2 covers 8 bases. CDR1 is KGHDR, CDR2 SFDVKD, per germline. The CDR3 is 15 amino acids. V shed 4 bases and J 5 bases; nucleotides not matched to a gene: 6.

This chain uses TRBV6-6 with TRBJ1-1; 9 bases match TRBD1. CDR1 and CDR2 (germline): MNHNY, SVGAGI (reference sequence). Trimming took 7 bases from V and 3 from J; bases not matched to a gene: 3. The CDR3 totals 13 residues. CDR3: CASTRQGDTEAFF. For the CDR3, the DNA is TGTGCCAGCACCCGACAGGGGGACACTGAAGCTTTCTTT.

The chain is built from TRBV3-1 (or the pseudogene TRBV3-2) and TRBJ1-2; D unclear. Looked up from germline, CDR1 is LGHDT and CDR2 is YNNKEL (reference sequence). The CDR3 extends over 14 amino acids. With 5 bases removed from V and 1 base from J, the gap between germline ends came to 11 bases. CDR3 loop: CASSNTARNYGYTF. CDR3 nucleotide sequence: TGTGCCAGCAGCAATACAGCTCGTAACTATGGCTACACCTTC.

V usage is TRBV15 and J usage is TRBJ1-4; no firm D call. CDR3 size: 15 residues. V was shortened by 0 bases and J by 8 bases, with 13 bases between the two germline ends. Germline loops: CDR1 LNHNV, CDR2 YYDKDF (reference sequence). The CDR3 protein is CATSRDLGVREKLFF. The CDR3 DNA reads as TGTGCCACCAGCAGAGATCTCGGGGTGCGGGAAAAACTGTTTTTT.

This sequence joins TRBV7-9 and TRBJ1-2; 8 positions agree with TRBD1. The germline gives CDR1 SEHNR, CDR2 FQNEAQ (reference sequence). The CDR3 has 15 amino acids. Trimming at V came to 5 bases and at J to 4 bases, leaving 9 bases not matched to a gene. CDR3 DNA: TGTGCCAGCAGCGCGTACCGGACAGGGACCTATGGCTACACCTTC. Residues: CASSAYRTGTYGYTF.